Listed below are T cell receptor beta chains from one sample, sequenced in a study of blood T cell dynamics during melanoma immunotherapy. Using immunoSEQ multiplex PCR, the repertoire was profiled, and TCRdb retains in-frame clones only, with some absent. The sample includes roughly 9,500 clones, around 90% of them seen just once. The specimen was blood, collected from a patient treated with checkpoint blockade. The receptors stem from a human donor with melanoma. Each CDR3 is given without its conserved first and last residue. Clone size is given for some rows only: seen once, a few or many times, or a class if the clone is expanded.

>NA|TRBV11-2
ASSLGGGTGGGGQY
>NA|TRBV5-4
ASTTGLPYNEQF
>NA|TRBV27
ASSRGGQGYTGELF
>NA|TRBV19
ASRTGRWVTEAF
>NA|TRBV19
ATLPSGVGELF
>NA|TRBV9
ANRARGGFYEQY
>once|TRBV5-5
ASSLVSANEKLF
>NA|TRBV19
ASSIVSVVDEQF
>NA|TRBV10-1
ASSQGGDMNTEAF
>NA|TRBV7-2
ASSPGLADATGELF
>NA|TRBV14
ASSPHGGPGATGELF
>NA|TRBV27
ASMGGASYEQY
>NA|TRBV27
ASRGQATNEKLF
>NA|TRBV7-2
ASSPTGTAQSKQY
>NA|TRBV5-1
ASSLAGGLAGGLFYEQY
>NA|TRBV7-9
ASSPPGASYNEQF
>NA|TRBV27
ASSPRRQGGYEQY
>NA|TRBV10-3
AISDPSGYNEQF
>NA|TRBV9
ASSPRPGRGSDTQY
>NA|TRBV25-1
ASSEFGRGGTDTQY
>NA|TRBV5-4
ASSGGDRNSPLH
>NA|TRBV7-8
ASSLMGLAGGYEQY
>NA|TRBV28
ASTPLADTDTQY
>once|TRBV19
ASSEWRTKKTYGYT
>NA|TRBV19
ASRPPGGTGELF